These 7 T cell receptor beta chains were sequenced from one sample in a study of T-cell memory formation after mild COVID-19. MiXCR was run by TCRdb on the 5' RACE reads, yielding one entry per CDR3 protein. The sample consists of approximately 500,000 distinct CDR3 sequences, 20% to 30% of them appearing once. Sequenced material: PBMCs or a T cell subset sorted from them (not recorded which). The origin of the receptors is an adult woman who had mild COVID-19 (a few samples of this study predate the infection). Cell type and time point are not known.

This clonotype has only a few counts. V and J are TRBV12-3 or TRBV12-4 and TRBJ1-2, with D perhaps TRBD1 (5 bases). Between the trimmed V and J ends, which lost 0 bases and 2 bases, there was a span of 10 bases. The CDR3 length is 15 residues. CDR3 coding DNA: TGTGCCAGCAGTTTAGCAAGGGACCCCAACTATGGCTACACCTTC. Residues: CASSLARDPNYGYTF.

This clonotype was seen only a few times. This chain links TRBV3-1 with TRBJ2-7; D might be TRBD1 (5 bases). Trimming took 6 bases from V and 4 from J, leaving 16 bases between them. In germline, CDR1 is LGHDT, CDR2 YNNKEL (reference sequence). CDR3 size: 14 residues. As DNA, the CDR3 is TGTGCCAGCAGTTGGGGCACTCGGAAATACGAGCAGTACTTC. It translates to CASSWGTRKYEQYF.

CDR3 sequence: CASSPTGTPGGEQFF. CDR3 in DNA: TGTGCCAGCTCACCTACCGGGACCCCAGGGGGTGAGCAGTTCTTC. The chain combines TRBV18 with TRBJ2-1; the match to TRBD1 covers 7 bases. Germline V CDR1 and CDR2: KGHSH, LQKENI. The CDR3 has 15 residues. The junction had 11 bases not matched to a gene; V was cut back by 3 bases and J by 9 bases.

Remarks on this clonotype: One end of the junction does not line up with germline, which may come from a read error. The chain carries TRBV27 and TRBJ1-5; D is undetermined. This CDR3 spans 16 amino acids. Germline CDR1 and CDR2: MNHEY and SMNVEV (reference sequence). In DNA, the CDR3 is TGTGCCAGCAGTTTATTCGGGGTAAATAGCAATCAGACCCAGCATTTT. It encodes CASSLFGVNSNQTQHF.

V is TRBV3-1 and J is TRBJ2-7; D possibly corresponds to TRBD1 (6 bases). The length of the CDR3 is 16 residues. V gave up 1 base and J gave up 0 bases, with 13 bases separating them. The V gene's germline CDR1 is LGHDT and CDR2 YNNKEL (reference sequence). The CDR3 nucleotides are TGTGCCAGCAGCCAAGGCCTAATGGACAGCTCCTACGAGCAGTACTTC. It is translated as CASSQGLMDSSYEQYF.

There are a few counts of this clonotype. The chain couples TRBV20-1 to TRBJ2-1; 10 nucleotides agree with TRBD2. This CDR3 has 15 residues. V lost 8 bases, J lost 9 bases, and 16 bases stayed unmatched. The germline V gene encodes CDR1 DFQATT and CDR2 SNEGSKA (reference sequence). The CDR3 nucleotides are TGCAGTACTTCCTCCCTAGCGGGAGTCTTTACTGAGCAGTTCTTC. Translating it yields CSTSSLAGVFTEQFF.

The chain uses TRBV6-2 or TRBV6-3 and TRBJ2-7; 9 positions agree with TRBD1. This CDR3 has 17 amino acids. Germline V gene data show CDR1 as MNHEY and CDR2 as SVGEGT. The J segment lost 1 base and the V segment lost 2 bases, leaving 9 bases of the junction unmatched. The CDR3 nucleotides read TGTGCCAGCAGTTACCCGAGGACAGGGGCGTCTTCCTACGAGCAGTACTTC. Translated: CASSYPRTGASSYEQYF.